The present T cell receptor (beta chain) was sequenced within a study of siplizumab effects on memory and regulatory T cells. Study-level findings and limits: In roughly 80-97% of proliferating CD4+ or CD8+ clones, a naive or memory phenotype could not be assigned. Memory cells seemed less diverse than naive T cells, which also seemed major contributors to the alloresponse. A mean of about 72% of mappable alloreactive CD4+ clones were Treg-derived with siplizumab, compared with around 26% in controls.

Comments on this clone: The antigen is not known.

Clones were read by immunoSEQ multiplex PCR, and TCRdb kept only the in-frame ones, dropping some. The table shows 94,000 or so clones, with 93% occurring only once. The CDR3 runs 13 residues. CDR1 is MNHEY and CDR2 is SMNVEV in the germline V gene (reference sequence). V lost 2 bases and J 7 bases, leaving 9 bases between the germline ends. J is TRBJ1-5 and V is TRBV27; D is undetermined. Specimen: CD8+ T cells sorted from blood. This sequence was found in a human donor in good health. Here the CDR3 reads CASSLGARQPQHF. The CDR3 region has the DNA TGTGCCAGCAGTTTAGGTGCGAGGCAGCCCCAGCATTTT.